Below, one T cell receptor (beta chain) is given with its context. These data belong to a study of blood T cell repertoires in COVID-19. Study at large: Sources were T cells, B-cell-depleted T cells, or PBMCs; the material itself was cDNA or gDNA.

Per the germline V gene, CDR1 is LNHNV and CDR2 is YYDKDF (reference sequence). There are 14 residues in the CDR3. J gave up 9 bases and V 5 bases, and 9 bases lay outside the gene matches. In the authors' workflow: Reference gene primer amplification gave nucleated cell count estimates. Libraries were prepared by immunoSEQ multiplex PCR; TCRdb keeps only in-frame clonotypes and omits some of them. V, J and clone size derive from that table, while D and trimming were established from the DNA sequence. The data show roughly 200,000 clones, less than 85% seen once. The rearrangement joins TRBV15 to TRBJ2-1; 8 bases fit TRBD2. This TCR derives from a woman aged 55-70 years with acute COVID-19. Material for sequencing was PBMCs or T cells enriched from blood (not recorded which). CDR3 DNA: TGTGCCACCAGCGAGCGGGCGGGGGGCACTGAGCAGTTCTTC. This encodes CATSERAGGTEQFF.